The clone carrying this TCR beta chain was seen ten or more times. In germline, CDR1 is MDHEN, CDR2 SYDVKM. The CDR3 has 14 residues. The trim removed 2 bases at V and 9 bases at J, leaving 5 bases unmatched. A single record per CDR3 protein comes from TCRdb applying MiXCR to the RT-PCR reads. This table has about 700,000 distinct CDR3 sequences, 14% appearing once. This chain uses TRBV28 with TRBJ2-3, with 10 bases that match TRBD2. The sample comprised memory CD4+ T cells from blood. The source is a female donor in good health, serving as a healthy control. The CDR3 coding sequence is TGTGCCAGCAGTTTAAATCCTAGCGGGAGAACGCAGTATTTT. This encodes CASSLNPSGRTQYF.